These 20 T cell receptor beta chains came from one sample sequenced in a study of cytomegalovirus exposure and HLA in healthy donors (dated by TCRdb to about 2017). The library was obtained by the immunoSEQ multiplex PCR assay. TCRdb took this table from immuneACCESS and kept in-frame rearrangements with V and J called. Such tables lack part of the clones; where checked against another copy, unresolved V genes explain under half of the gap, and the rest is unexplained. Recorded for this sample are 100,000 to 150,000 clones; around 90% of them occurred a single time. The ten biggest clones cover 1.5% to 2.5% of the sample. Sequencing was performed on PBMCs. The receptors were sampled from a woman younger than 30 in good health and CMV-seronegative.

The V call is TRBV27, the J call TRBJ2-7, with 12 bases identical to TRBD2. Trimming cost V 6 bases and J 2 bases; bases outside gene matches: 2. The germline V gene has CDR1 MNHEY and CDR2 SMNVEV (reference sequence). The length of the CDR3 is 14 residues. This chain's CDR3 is CASRWTSGTYEQYF. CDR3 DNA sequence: TGTGCCAGCAGGTGGACTAGCGGGACCTACGAGCAGTACTTC.

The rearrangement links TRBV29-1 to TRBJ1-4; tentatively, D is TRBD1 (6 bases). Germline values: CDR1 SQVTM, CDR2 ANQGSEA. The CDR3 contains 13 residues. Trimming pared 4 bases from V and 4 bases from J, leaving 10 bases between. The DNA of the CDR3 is TGCAGCGTTGGAAACAGGGATAATGAAAAACTGTTTTTT. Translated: CSVGNRDNEKLFF.

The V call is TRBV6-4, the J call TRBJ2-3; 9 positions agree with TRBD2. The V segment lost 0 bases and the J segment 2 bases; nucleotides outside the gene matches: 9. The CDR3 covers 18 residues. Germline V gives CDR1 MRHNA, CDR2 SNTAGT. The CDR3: CASSDSPSGTYPTDTQYF. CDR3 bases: TGTGCCAGCAGTGACTCGCCTAGCGGGACTTATCCCACAGATACGCAGTATTTT.

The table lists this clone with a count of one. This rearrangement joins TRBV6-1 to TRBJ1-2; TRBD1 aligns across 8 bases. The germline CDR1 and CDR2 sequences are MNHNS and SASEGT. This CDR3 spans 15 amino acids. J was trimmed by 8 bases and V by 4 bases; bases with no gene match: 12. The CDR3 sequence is CASSGGDRGIYGYTF. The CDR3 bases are TGTGCCAGCAGTGGAGGAGACAGGGGAATTTACGGCTACACCTTC.

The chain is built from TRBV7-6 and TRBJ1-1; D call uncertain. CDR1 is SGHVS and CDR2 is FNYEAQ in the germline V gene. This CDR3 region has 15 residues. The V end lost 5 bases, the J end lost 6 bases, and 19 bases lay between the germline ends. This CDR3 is CASSPSNKGVAEAFF. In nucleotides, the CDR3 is TGTGCCAGCAGCCCGAGTAACAAAGGAGTCGCTGAAGCTTTCTTT. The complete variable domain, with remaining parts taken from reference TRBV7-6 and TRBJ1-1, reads GAGVSQSPRYKVTKRGQDVALRCDPISGHVSLYWYRQALGQGPEFLTYFNYEAQQDKSGLPNDRFSAERPEGSISTLTIQRTEQRDSAMYRCASSPSNKGVAEAFFGQGTRLTVV.

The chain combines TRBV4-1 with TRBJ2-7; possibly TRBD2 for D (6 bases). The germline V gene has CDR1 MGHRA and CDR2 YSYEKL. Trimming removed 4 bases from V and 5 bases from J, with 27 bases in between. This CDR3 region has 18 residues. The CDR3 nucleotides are TGCGCCAGCAGCCGAGTCCTAGGTACCAAAGCGGGCGGCCACGAGCAGTACTTC. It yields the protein CASSRVLGTKAGGHEQYF.

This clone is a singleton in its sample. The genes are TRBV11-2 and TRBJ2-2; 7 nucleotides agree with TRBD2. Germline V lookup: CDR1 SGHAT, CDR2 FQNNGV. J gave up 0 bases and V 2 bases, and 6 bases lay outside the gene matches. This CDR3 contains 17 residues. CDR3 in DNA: TGTGCCAGCAGCTTAATTATCGGACTAGCGAACACCGGGGAGCTGTTTTTT. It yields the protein CASSLIIGLANTGELFF. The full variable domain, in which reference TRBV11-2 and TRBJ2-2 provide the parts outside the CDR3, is EAGVAQSPRYKIIEKRQSVAFWCNPISGHATLYWYQQILGQGPKLLIQFQNNGVVDDSQLPKDRFSAERLKGVDSTLKIQPAKLEDSAVYLCASSLIIGLANTGELFFGEGSRLTVL.

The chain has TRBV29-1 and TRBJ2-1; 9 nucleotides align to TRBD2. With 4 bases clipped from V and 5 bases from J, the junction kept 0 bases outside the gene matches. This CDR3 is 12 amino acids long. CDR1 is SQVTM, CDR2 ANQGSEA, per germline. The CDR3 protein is CSVGLADNEQFF. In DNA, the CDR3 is TGCAGCGTTGGACTAGCGGACAATGAGCAGTTCTTC.

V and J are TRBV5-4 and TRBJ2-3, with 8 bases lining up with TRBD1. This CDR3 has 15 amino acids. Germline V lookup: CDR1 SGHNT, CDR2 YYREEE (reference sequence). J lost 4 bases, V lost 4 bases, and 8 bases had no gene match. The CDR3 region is CASSRGTGPPDTQYF. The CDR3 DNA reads TGTGCCAGCAGCCGCGGGACAGGCCCGCCAGATACGCAGTATTTT.

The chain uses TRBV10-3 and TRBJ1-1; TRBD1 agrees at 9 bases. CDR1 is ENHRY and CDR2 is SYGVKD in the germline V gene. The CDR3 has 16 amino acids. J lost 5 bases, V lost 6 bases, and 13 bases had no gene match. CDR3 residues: CAIRNTGGGVGTEAFF. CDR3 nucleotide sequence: TGTGCCATCAGAAACACAGGGGGCGGAGTAGGAACTGAAGCTTTCTTT.

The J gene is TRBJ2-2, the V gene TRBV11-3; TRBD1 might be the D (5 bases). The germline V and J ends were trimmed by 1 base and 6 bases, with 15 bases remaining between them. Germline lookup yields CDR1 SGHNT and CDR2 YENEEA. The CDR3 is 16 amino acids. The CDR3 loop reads CASSLGFRESAGELFF. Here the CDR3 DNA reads TGTGCCAGCAGCTTAGGGTTCAGGGAATCAGCCGGGGAGCTGTTTTTT.

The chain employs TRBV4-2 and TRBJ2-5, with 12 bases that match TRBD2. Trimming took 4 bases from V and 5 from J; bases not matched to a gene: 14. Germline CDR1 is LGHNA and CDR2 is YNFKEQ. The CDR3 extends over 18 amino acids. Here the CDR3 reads CASSPRLAGDPREETQYF. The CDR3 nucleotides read TGTGCCAGCAGCCCTAGACTAGCGGGAGACCCACGAGAGGAGACCCAGTACTTC.

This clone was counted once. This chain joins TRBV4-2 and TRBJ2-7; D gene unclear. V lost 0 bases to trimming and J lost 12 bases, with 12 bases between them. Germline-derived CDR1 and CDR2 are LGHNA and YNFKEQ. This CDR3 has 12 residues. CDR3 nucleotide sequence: TGTGCCAGCAGCCAAGATCTAAGGCGCGGGTACTTC. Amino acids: CASSQDLRRGYF.

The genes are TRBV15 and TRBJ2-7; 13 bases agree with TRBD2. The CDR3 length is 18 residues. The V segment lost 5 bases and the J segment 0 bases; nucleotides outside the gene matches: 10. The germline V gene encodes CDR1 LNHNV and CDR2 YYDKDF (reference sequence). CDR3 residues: CATSGGLAGAESSYEQYF. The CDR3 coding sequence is TGTGCCACCAGCGGAGGACTAGCGGGAGCCGAAAGCTCCTACGAGCAGTACTTC.

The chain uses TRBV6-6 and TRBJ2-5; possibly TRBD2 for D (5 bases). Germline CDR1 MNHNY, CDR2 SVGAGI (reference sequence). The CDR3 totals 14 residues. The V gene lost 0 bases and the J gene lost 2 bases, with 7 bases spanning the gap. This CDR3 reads CASSYSREQETQYF. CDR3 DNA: TGTGCCAGCAGTTACTCCCGGGAACAAGAGACCCAGTACTTC.

The CDR3 region is CASSLALGEEKLFF. DNA for the CDR3: TGTGCCAGCAGCTTAGCGCTAGGAGAAGAAAAACTGTTTTTT. The J gene is TRBJ1-4, the V gene TRBV7-8; D remains ambiguous. The length of the CDR3 is 14 residues. The V gene lost 0 bases and the J gene lost 8 bases, with 10 bases spanning the gap. The germline CDR1 and CDR2 sequences are SGHVS and FQNEAQ.

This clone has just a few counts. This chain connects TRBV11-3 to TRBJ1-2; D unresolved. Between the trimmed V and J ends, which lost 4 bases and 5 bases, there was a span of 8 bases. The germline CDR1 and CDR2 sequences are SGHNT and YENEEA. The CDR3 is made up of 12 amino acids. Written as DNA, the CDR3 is TGTGCCAGCAGCTCACTGGAGTATGGCTACACCTTC. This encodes CASSSLEYGYTF.

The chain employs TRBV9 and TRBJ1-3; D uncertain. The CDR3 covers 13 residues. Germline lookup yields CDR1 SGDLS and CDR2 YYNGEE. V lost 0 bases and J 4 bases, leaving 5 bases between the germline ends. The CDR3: CASSVVLGNTIYF. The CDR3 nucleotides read TGTGCCAGCAGCGTAGTACTGGGAAACACCATATATTTT.

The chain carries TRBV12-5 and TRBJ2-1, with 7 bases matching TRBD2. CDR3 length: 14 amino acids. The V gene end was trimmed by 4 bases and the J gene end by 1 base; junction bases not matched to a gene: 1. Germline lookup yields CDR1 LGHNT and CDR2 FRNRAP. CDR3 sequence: CASGYGGSYNEQFF. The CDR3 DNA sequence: TGTGCTAGTGGTTACGGGGGGTCCTACAATGAGCAGTTCTTC.

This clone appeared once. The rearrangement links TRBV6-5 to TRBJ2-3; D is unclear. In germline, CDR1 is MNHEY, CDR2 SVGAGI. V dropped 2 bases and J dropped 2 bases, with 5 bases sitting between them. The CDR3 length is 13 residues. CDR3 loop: CASSYSPTDTQYF. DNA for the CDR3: TGTGCCAGCAGTTACAGCCCCACAGATACGCAGTATTTT.